Presented here are 21 T cell receptor beta chains from one specimen sequenced in a study of shared clonotypes between healthy human individuals. Some clones are missing from TCRdb's copy, which holds only in-frame ones; the method was immunoSEQ multiplex PCR. The table has 550,000 to 700,000 clones, around 78% seen once; the top ten hold roughly 1.9%. Sequenced material: memory CD4+ T cells sorted from blood. Stated subset: CD45RA-negative fraction. The receptors come from a woman in her twenties or thirties in good health.

CDR3 DNA: TGTGCCAGCAGCGTAGGTCCCAGCTCCTACGAGCAGTACTTC. Encoded protein: CASSVGPSSYEQYF. This chain connects TRBV9 to TRBJ2-7, with D unresolved. CDR3 length: 14 residues. Germline V gene sequence: CDR1 SGDLS, CDR2 YYNGEE. With 0 bases removed from V and 0 bases from J, the gap between germline ends came to 7 bases.

This chain uses TRBV5-1 with TRBJ2-5, with a weak D call TRBD1 (5 bases). Germline loops: CDR1 SGHRS, CDR2 YFSETQ. CDR3 size: 14 residues. The V gene lost 3 bases and the J gene lost 2 bases, with 11 bases spanning the gap. CDR3 amino acids: CASSSDSVQETQYF. Here the CDR3 DNA reads TGCGCCAGCAGCTCTGACAGCGTTCAAGAGACCCAGTACTTC.

The rearrangement links TRBV4-1 to TRBJ1-6; 9 nucleotides line up with TRBD1. Germline V gives CDR1 MGHRA, CDR2 YSYEKL. This CDR3 is 18 amino acids long. V trimming: 4 bases; J trimming: 10 bases; junction bases outside the gene matches: 17. This CDR3 reads CASSRSFTGGGGGSPLHF. The CDR3 bases are TGCGCCAGCAGCCGATCATTTACAGGGGGCGGAGGAGGATCACCCCTCCACTTT.

This sequence joins TRBV7-2 and TRBJ2-7, with a weak D call TRBD1 (5 bases). Trimming removed 4 bases from V and 3 bases from J, with 13 bases in between. CDR3 length: 14 residues. The germline CDR1 and CDR2 sequences are SGHTA and FQGNSA. CDR3 in amino acids: CASSSQGDSYEQYF. DNA of the CDR3: TGTGCCAGCAGCTCCCAGGGTGACAGCTACGAGCAGTACTTC.

This clone was recorded a few times. This chain uses TRBV7-9 with TRBJ2-7; TRBD2 matches 11 bases. Germline loops: CDR1 SEHNR, CDR2 FQNEAQ (reference sequence). Unmatched junction bases numbered 1, after V lost 4 bases and J lost 2 bases. The CDR3 covers 14 residues. The CDR3 loop is CASSSSGGTYEQYF. The CDR3, as DNA: TGTGCCAGCAGCTCTAGCGGGGGGACCTACGAGCAGTACTTC.

In this sample, this clone turned up a few times. The V gene is TRBV29-1, the J gene TRBJ1-1; D remains unclear. The CDR3 consists of 15 residues. Germline CDR1 and CDR2: SQVTM and ANQGSEA. V lost 3 bases, J lost 0 bases, and 14 bases lay in between. The CDR3 nucleotides read TGCAGCGTTGATGACCCCCGGGGAATGAACACTGAAGCTTTCTTT. Its translation: CSVDDPRGMNTEAFF. The full variable domain, completed using reference TRBV29-1 and TRBJ1-1, is SAVISQKPSRDICQRGTSLTIQCQVDSQVTMMFWYRQQPGQSLTLIATANQGSEATYESGFVIDKFPISRPNLTFSTLTVSNMSPEDSSIYLCSVDDPRGMNTEAFFGQGTRLTVV.

The V and J genes are TRBV6-1 and TRBJ2-5; perhaps TRBD1 as D (5 bases). The V end lost 7 bases, the J end lost 5 bases, and 14 bases lay between the germline ends. The length of the CDR3 is 13 residues. CDR1 is MNHNS and CDR2 is SASEGT in the germline V gene. The CDR3 loop reads CASIRGSGETQYF. In nucleotides, the CDR3 is TGTGCCAGCATTAGGGGCTCAGGGGAGACCCAGTACTTC.

The chain uses TRBV10-1 and TRBJ2-7; 7 bases align to TRBD2. The CDR3 extends over 13 amino acids. Germline V CDR1 and CDR2: WNHNN, SYGVQD (reference sequence). J was trimmed by 7 bases and V by 3 bases; bases with no gene match: 6. Written as DNA, the CDR3 is TGCGCCAGCAGTGAAGGACCGCGGGGGGAGCAGTACTTC. Protein product: CASSEGPRGEQYF.

V gene TRBV7-3 combines with J gene TRBJ1-2, with TRBD1 as a possible D gene (6 bases). Trimming took off 5 bases at V and 7 bases at J, with 17 bases between the two ends. The germline V gene has CDR1 SGHTA and CDR2 FQGTGA. The CDR3 consists of 14 residues. The CDR3 DNA reads as TGTGCCAGCAGCCCCGGCGGGGGCAGTGCTGGCTACACCTTC. Amino acid sequence: CASSPGGGSAGYTF.

V and J are TRBV10-3 and TRBJ1-1; D is perhaps TRBD1 (6 bases). The germline gives CDR1 ENHRY, CDR2 SYGVKD. The CDR3 has 13 amino acids. The ends were cut back, 5 bases at V and 6 bases at J, with 13 bases in the middle. CDR3 protein: CAISRAGESEAFF. The CDR3 DNA follows: TGTGCCATCAGTCGGGCAGGGGAGTCTGAAGCTTTCTTT.

With regard to this clone: This CDR3 is also generated by other DNA sequences in the sample. The chain employs TRBV27 and TRBJ1-2; D is undetermined. This CDR3 has 11 residues. Trimming pared 5 bases from V and 5 bases from J, leaving 6 bases between. Germline assignment: CDR1 MNHEY and CDR2 SMNVEV (reference sequence). CDR3 coding DNA: TGTGCCAGCAGTCCTGGTTATGGCTACACCTTC. Amino acids: CASSPGYGYTF.

Of note for this clone: This sample includes further DNA sequences coding for the same CDR3. V usage is TRBV5-1 and J usage is TRBJ2-1, with D hard to call. CDR1 and CDR2 (germline): SGHRS, YFSETQ. This CDR3 is built from 14 residues. V shed 0 bases and J shed 5 bases, with 9 bases lying between them. CDR3 region: CASSLGQENNEQFF. Written as DNA, the CDR3 is TGCGCCAGCAGCTTGGGCCAGGAGAACAATGAGCAGTTCTTC.

The J gene is TRBJ2-1, the V gene TRBV5-1; weak D call: TRBD2 (5 bases). Per the germline V gene, CDR1 is SGHRS and CDR2 is YFSETQ. The CDR3 contains 14 residues. The V and J ends lost 0 bases and 8 bases respectively, with 12 bases between them. CDR3 DNA: TGCGCCAGCAGCTTGGGGACTGAAGGGTATGAGCAGTTCTTC. This encodes CASSLGTEGYEQFF.

The genes are TRBV5-1 and TRBJ2-1; D gene uncertain. The ends were cut back, 4 bases at V and 0 bases at J, with 14 bases in the middle. Germline CDR1 is SGHRS and CDR2 is YFSETQ. The CDR3 covers 16 residues. The CDR3 sequence: CASSAVTSGSYNEQFF. CDR3 sequence (DNA): TGCGCCAGCAGCGCGGTAACCTCCGGCTCCTACAATGAGCAGTTCTTC.

This clone was seen a few times. V usage is TRBV11-2 and J usage is TRBJ2-2; 8 bases agree with TRBD2. Trimming took 4 bases from V and 4 from J; bases not matched to a gene: 5. This CDR3 comprises 15 residues. CDR1 and CDR2 from the germline V gene are SGHAT and FQNNGV. CDR3 loop: CASSSLAAITGELFF. The CDR3 region has the DNA TGTGCCAGCAGCTCACTAGCGGCAATCACCGGGGAGCTGTTTTTT.

The V gene is TRBV4-1, the J gene TRBJ1-2, with TRBD1 as a possible D gene (5 bases). Trimming left V 2 bases short and J 8 bases short, with 15 bases between. CDR1 MGHRA and CDR2 YSYEKL come from the germline V gene. There are 14 residues in the CDR3. The CDR3 DNA reads as TGCGCCAGCAGCCAACCCGGGACTGAAAGGGGCTACACCTTC. It yields the protein CASSQPGTERGYTF.

The chain joins TRBV19 to TRBJ2-3; 12 bases match TRBD2. The germline V gene encodes CDR1 LNHDA and CDR2 SQIVND (reference sequence). The CDR3 spans 17 residues. V lost 1 base and J lost 2; bases outside the gene matches: 4. The CDR3 coding sequence is TGTGCCAGTAGTATAGGTAGGACTAGCGGGACCACAGATACGCAGTATTTT. Translated: CASSIGRTSGTTDTQYF.

This clone was detected once. A far more abundant clone sits one base away, making this likely a read error. J is TRBJ2-7 and V is TRBV6-5; D ambiguous. Germline CDR1 and CDR2: MNHEY and SVGAGI. V was clipped by 5 bases and J by 4 bases, with 6 bases between them. The CDR3 sequence is 11 residues long. The DNA of the CDR3 is TGTGCCAGCAGTGATTTTTACGAGCAGTACTTC. The encoded protein is CASSDFYEQYF.

This clone was observed a few times. The gene calls are TRBV19 and TRBJ1-2, with 8 bases that match TRBD1. V gave up 4 bases and J gave up 2 bases; unmatched junction bases: 9. In germline, CDR1 is LNHDA, CDR2 SQIVND (reference sequence). CDR3 length equals 16 residues. The CDR3 sequence is CASSTLTGAKNYGYTF. Here the CDR3 DNA reads TGTGCCAGTAGTACGCTGACAGGGGCTAAGAACTATGGCTACACCTTC.

Worth noting for this clone: The junction and the germline gene differ at one end; a read error may be behind it. The chain employs TRBV4-1 and TRBJ1-5, with TRBD1 matching over 7 bases. This CDR3 comprises 15 residues. Germline-derived CDR1 and CDR2 are MGHRA and YSYEKL. CDR3 DNA sequence: TGCGCCAGCAGACAAGCGGCAGGGGGGGATCAGCCCCAGCATTTT. Its protein product is CASRQAAGGDQPQHF.

On this clone: At the DNA level, this CDR3 is encoded by other sequences in the same sample as well. V gene TRBV7-9 combines with J gene TRBJ2-7; the D gene is possibly TRBD1 (5 bases). This CDR3 comprises 14 residues. Looked up from germline, CDR1 is SEHNR and CDR2 is FQNEAQ (reference sequence). V gave up 3 bases and J gave up 1 base, with 10 bases separating them. The CDR3 protein is CASSLTDGSYEQYF. In DNA form, the CDR3 reads TGTGCCAGCAGCTTGACAGACGGTTCCTACGAGCAGTACTTC. The full variable domain, in which reference TRBV7-9 and TRBJ2-7 provide the parts outside the CDR3, is DTGVSQNPRHKITKRGQNVTFRCDPISEHNRLYWYRQTLGQGPEFLTYFQNEAQLEKSRLLSDRFSAERPKGSFSTLEIQRTEQGDSAMYLCASSLTDGSYEQYFGPGTRLTVT.